This section outlines one TCR beta chain sequence together with its context. As yet, its antigen is unknown. Sequencing of TCR beta was performed on blood CD8+ and CD4+ T cells. RNA totalling roughly 0.45 to 1 ug underwent reverse transcription with random hexamers. The authors amplified TCR beta CDR3 across 54 Vbeta and 13 Jbeta using immunoSEQ multiplex PCR. TCRdb re-analysed the immunoSEQ multiplex PCR reads in MiXCR, keeping a single row per CDR3 protein. Of 150,000 to 200,000 distinct CDR3 sequences in the sample, approximately 95% were seen once. The data were obtained in a study of CD8 T cells in Susac syndrome. Whole-study results and caveats: A relatively small number of individuals underwent TCR sequencing and HLA analysis.

The sample consisted of CD8+ T cells from PBMCs. This receptor was obtained from a human donor with multiple sclerosis.

CDR3 DNA sequence: TGCAGTGCTTCAGGGGAGGACAACACTGAAGCTTTCTTT. It specifies CSASGEDNTEAFF. This chain uses TRBV20-1 with TRBJ1-1; possibly TRBD1 for D (6 bases). The V end lost 5 bases, the J end lost 2 bases, and 12 bases lay between the germline ends. The germline gives CDR1 DFQATT, CDR2 SNEGSKA (reference sequence). The CDR3 is 13 amino acids.